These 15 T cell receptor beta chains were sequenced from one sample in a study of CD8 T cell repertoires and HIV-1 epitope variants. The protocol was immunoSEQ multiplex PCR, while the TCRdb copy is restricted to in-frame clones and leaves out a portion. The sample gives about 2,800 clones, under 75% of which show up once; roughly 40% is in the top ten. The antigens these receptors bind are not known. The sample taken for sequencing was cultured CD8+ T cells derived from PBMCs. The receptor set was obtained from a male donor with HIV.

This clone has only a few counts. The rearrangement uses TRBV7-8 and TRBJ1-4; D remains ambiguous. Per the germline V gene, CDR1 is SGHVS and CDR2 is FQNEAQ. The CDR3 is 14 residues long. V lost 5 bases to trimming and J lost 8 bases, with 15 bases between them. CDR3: CASSPGQRNEKLFF. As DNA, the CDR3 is TGTGCCAGCAGCCCCGGCCAGCGGAACGAAAAACTGTTTTTT.

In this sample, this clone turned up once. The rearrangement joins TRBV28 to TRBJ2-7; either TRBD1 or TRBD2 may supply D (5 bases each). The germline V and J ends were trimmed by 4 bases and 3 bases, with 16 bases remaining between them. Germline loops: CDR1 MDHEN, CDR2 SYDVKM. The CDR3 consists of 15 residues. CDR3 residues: CASSSIGDQGYEQYF. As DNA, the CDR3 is TGTGCCAGCAGTTCTATTGGGGACCAAGGCTACGAGCAGTACTTC.

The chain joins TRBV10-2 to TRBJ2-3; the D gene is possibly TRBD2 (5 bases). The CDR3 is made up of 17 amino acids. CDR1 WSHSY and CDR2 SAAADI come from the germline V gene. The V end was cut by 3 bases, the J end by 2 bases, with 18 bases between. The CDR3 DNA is TGCGCCAGCAGTGACGGGAATAGCGAGAGCTTCACAGATACGCAGTATTTT. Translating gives CASSDGNSESFTDTQYF.

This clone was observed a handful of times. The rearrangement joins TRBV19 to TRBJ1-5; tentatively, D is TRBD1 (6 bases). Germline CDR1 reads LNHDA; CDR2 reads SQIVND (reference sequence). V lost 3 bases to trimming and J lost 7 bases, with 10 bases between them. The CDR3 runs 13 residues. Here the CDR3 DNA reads TGTGCCAGTAGTATCGGGACAAACCAGCCCCAGCATTTT. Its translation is CASSIGTNQPQHF.

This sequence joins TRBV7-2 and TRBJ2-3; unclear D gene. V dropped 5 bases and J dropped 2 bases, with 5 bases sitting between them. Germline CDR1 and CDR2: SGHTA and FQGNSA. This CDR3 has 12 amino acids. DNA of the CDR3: TGTGCCAGCAGCCCGAACACAGATACGCAGTATTTT. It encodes CASSPNTDTQYF.

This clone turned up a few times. The CDR3 spells CASSLAGDRGSYEQYF. The DNA for the CDR3 is TGTGCCAGCAGCTTAGCTGGGGACAGGGGCTCGTACGAGCAGTACTTC. The V and J genes are TRBV7-2 and TRBJ2-7; 10 bases align to TRBD1. J gave up 4 bases and V 0 bases, and 6 bases lay outside the gene matches. The CDR3 is 16 amino acids. CDR1 is SGHTA, CDR2 FQGNSA, per germline.

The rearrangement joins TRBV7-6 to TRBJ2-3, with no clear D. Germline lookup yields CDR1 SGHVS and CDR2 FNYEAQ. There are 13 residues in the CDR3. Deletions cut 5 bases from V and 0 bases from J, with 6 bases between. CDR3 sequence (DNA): TGTGCCAGCAGCCCCACAAGCACAGATACGCAGTATTTT. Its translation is CASSPTSTDTQYF.

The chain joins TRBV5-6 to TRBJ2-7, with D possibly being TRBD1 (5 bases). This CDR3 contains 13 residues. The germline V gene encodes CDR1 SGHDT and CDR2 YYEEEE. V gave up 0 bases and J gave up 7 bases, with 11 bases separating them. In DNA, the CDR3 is TGTGCCAGCAGCTTGGGACAGTCCTCAGAGCAGTACTTC. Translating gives CASSLGQSSEQYF.

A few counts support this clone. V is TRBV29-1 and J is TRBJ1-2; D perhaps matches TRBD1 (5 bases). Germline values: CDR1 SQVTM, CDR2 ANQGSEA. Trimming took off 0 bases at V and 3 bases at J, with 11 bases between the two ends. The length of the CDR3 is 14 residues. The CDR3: CSVEDPGLDYGYTF. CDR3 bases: TGCAGCGTTGAAGATCCGGGACTGGACTATGGCTACACCTTC.

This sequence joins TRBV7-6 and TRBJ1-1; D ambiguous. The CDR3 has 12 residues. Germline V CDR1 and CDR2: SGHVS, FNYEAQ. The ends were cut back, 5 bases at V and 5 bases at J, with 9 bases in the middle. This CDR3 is CASSSAGTEAFF. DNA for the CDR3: TGTGCCAGCAGCAGCGCCGGGACTGAAGCTTTCTTT.

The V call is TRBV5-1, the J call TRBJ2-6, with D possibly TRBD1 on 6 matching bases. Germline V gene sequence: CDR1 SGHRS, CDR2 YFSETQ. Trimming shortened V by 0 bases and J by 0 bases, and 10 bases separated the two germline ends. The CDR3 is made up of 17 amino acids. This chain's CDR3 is CASSLAGVNSGANVLTF. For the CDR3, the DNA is TGCGCCAGCAGCTTGGCAGGGGTCAACTCTGGGGCCAACGTCCTGACTTTC.

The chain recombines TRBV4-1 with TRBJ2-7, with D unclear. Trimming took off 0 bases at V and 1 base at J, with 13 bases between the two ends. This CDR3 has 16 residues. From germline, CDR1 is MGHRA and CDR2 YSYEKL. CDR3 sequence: CASSQEALAGSYEQYF. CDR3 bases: TGCGCCAGCAGCCAAGAAGCGCTCGCCGGGTCCTACGAGCAGTACTTC.

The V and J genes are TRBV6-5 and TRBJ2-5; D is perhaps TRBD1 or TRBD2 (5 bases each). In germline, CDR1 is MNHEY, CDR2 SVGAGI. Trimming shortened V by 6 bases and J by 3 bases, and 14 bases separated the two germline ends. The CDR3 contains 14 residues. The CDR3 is CASRALGEKETQYF. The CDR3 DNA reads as TGTGCCAGCAGAGCATTAGGGGAGAAAGAGACCCAGTACTTC.

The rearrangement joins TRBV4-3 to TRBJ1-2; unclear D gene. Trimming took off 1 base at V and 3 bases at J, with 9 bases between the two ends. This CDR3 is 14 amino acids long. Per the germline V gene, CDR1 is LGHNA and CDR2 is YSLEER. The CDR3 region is CASSQGADHYGYTF. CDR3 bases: TGCGCCAGCAGCCAAGGTGCCGACCACTATGGCTACACCTTC.

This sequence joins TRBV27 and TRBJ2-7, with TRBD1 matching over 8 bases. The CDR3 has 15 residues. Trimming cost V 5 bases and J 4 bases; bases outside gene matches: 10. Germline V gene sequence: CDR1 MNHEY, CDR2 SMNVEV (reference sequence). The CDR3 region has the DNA TGTGCCAGCAGTCTCCTCGCGGACAGGGTATACGAGCAGTACTTC. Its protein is CASSLLADRVYEQYF.